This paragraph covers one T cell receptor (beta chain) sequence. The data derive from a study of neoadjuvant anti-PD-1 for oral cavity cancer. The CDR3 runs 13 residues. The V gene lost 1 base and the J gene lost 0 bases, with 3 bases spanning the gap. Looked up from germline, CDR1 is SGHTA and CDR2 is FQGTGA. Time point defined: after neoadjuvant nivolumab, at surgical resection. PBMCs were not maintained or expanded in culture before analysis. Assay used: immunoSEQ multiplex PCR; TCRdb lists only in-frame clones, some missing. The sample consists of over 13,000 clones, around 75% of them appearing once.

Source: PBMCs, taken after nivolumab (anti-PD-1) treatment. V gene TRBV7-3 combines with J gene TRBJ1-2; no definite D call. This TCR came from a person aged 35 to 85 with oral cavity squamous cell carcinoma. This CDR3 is CASSLNTNYGYTF. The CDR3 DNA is TGTGCCAGCAGCTTAAACACTAACTATGGCTACACCTTC.